This record concerns one T cell receptor beta chain sequence. Its antigen is not identified. The germline V gene encodes CDR1 MGHDK and CDR2 SYGVNS. The V gene lost 1 base and the J gene lost 1 base, with 4 bases spanning the gap. This CDR3 is built from 13 residues. RNA was extracted with the RNeasy kit, and a quantity of 0.5 to 1 ug was reverse transcribed using random hexamers. Amplification of TCR beta CDR3 by immunoSEQ multiplex PCR spanned 54 Vbeta and 13 Jbeta. Using its own MiXCR run on the immunoSEQ multiplex PCR reads, TCRdb lists one record per CDR3 protein. The sample contains approximately 200,000 distinct CDR3 sequences, about 95% of which appear only once. This record comes from a study of CD8 T cells in Susac syndrome. Study observations and caveats: It was acknowledged in the study that its TCR sequencing and HLA analysis involved a relatively small number of individuals.

V gene TRBV25-1 combines with J gene TRBJ1-1; D remains ambiguous. The sample taken for sequencing was CD4+ T cells from PBMCs. This sequence was found in a human donor with multiple sclerosis. CDR3 DNA sequence: TGTGCCAGCAGTGAATTGAGGAACACTGAAGCTTTCTTT. Protein sequence: CASSELRNTEAFF.